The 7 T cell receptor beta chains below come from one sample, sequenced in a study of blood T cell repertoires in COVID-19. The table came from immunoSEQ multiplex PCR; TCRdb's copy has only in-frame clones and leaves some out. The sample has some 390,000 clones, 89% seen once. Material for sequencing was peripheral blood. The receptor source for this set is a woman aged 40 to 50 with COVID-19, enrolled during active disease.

DNA of the CDR3: TGTGCCAGCAGCCCCCGGACTAGCGGGCCCACCTACAATGAGCAGTTCTTC. It encodes CASSPRTSGPTYNEQFF. The chain recombines TRBV11-2 with TRBJ2-1; 11 bases map to TRBD2. This CDR3 has 17 amino acids. Germline trimming cut 5 bases from V and 2 bases from J; bases unmatched to any gene: 8. CDR1 is SGHAT and CDR2 is FQNNGV in the germline V gene.

The CDR3 protein is CASSLGEGGYNSPLHF. CDR3 coding DNA: TGTGCCAGCAGCTTAGGGGAGGGGGGCTACAATTCACCCCTCCACTTT. The chain links TRBV7-8 to TRBJ1-6; D is possibly TRBD1 (6 bases). Per the germline V gene, CDR1 is SGHVS and CDR2 is FQNEAQ. CDR3 length: 16 residues. The V and J ends lost 1 base and 7 bases respectively, with 14 bases between them.

The CDR3 DNA is TGTGCCAGTACCTACCGGACAGGAGCTAACACTGAAGCTTTCTTT. Translating it yields CASTYRTGANTEAFF. The chain uses TRBV19 and TRBJ1-1, with 7 bases that match TRBD1. The CDR3 runs 15 residues. Germline V gene sequence: CDR1 LNHDA, CDR2 SQIVND (reference sequence). With 7 bases clipped from V and 2 bases from J, the junction kept 10 bases outside the gene matches.

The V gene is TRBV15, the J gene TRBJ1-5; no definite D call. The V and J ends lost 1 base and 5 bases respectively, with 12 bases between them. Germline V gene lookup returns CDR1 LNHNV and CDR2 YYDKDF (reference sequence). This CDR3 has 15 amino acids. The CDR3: CATSRVGRRDQPQHF. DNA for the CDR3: TGTGCCACCAGCAGAGTAGGCAGGCGTGATCAGCCCCAGCATTTT.

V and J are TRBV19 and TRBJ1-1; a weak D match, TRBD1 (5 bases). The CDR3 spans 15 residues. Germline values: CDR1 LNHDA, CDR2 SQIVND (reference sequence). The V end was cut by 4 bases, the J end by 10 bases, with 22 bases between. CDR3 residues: CASSSDRDRFQGAFF. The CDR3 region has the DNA TGTGCCAGTAGTAGCGACAGAGATCGATTTCAGGGAGCTTTCTTT.

The DNA for the CDR3 is TGTGCCAGCAGTAAAAGACAGGGAATCAATTCACCCCTCCACTTT. Translation gives CASSKRQGINSPLHF. The chain recombines TRBV28 with TRBJ1-6, with 7 bases that match TRBD1. The CDR3 covers 15 residues. CDR1 is MDHEN and CDR2 is SYDVKM in the germline V gene. Unmatched junction bases numbered 8, after V lost 5 bases and J lost 7 bases. Drawing the rest from reference TRBV28 and TRBJ1-6, the complete variable domain is DVKVTQSSRYLVKRTGEKVFLECVQDMDHENMFWYRQDPGLGLRLIYFSYDVKMKEKGDIPEGYSVSREKKERFSLILESASTNQTSMYLCASSKRQGINSPLHFGNGTRLTVT.

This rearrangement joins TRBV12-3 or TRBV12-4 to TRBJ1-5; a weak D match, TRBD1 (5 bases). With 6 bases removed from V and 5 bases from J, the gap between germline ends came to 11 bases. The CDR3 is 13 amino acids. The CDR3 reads CASSSTEYQPQHF. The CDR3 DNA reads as TGTGCCAGCAGCTCGACAGAATATCAGCCCCAGCATTTT.